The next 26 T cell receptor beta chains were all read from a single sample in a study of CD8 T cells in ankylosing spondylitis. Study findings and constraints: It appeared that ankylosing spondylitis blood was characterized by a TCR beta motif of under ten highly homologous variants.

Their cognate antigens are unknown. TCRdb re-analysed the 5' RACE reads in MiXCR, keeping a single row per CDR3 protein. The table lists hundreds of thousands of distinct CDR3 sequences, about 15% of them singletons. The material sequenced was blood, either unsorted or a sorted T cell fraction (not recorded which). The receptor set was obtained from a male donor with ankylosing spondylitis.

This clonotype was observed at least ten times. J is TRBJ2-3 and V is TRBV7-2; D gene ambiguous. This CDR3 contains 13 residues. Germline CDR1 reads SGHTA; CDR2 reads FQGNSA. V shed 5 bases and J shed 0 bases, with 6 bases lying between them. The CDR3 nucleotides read TGTGCCAGCAGCCGGGCCAGCACAGATACGCAGTATTTT. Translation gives CASSRASTDTQYF. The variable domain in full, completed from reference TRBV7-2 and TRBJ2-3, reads GAGVSQSPSNKVTEKGKDVELRCDPISGHTALYWYRQSLGQGLEFLIYFQGNSAPDKSGLPSDRFSAERTGGSVSTLTIQRTQQEDSAVYLCASSRASTDTQYFGPGTRLTVL.

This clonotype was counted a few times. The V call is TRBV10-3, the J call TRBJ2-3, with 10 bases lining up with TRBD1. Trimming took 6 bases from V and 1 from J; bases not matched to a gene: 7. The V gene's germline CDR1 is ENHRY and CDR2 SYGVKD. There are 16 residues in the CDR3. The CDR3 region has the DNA TGTGCCATCAGCACCGGGACAGGGGCTCGCACAGATACGCAGTATTTT. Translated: CAISTGTGARTDTQYF.

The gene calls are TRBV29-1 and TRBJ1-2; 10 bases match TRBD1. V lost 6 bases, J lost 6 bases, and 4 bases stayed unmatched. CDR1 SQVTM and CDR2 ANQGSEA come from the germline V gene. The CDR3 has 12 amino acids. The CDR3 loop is CSVPDRGNGYTF. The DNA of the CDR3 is TGCAGCGTACCGGACAGGGGGAATGGCTACACCTTC.

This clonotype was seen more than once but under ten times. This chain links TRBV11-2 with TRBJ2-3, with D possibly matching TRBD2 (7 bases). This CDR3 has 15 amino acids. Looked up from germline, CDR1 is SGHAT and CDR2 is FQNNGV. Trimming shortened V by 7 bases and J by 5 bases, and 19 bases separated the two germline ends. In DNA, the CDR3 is TGTGCCAGCACCCCAAGGGGGGGCCGAGTAGATACGCAGTATTTT. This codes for CASTPRGGRVDTQYF.

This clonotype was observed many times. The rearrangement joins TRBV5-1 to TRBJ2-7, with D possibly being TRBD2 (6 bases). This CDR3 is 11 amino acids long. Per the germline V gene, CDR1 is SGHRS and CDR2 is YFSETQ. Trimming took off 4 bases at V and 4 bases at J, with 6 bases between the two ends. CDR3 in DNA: TGCGCCAGCAGCGGGGGGTACGAGCAGTACTTC. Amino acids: CASSGGYEQYF.

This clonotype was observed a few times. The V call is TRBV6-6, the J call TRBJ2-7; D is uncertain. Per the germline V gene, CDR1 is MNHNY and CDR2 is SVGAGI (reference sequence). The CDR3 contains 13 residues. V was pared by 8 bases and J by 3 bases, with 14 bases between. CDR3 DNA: TGTGCCAGCGGCGGCCGACTGGGCTACGAGCAGTACTTC. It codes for CASGGRLGYEQYF.

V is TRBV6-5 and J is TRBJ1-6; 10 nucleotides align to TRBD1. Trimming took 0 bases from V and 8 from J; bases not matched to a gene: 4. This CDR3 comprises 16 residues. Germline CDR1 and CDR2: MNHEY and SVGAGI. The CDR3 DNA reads TGTGCCAGCAGTTACTCCGGGACAGGGGACGATTCACCCCTCCACTTT. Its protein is CASSYSGTGDDSPLHF.

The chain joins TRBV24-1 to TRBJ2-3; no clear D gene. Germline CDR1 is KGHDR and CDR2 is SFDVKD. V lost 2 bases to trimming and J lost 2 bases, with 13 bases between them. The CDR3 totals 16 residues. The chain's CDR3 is CATSDYAGQPTDTQYF. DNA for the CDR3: TGTGCCACCAGTGATTATGCCGGGCAGCCCACAGATACGCAGTATTTT.

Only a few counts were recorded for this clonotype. CDR3: CSASGRAYEQYF. CDR3 nucleotides: TGCAGTGCTAGCGGGAGGGCCTACGAGCAGTACTTC. The chain recombines TRBV20-1 with TRBJ2-7, with TRBD2 matching over 8 bases. The length of the CDR3 is 12 residues. Germline V gene data show CDR1 as DFQATT and CDR2 as SNEGSKA (reference sequence). J gave up 2 bases and V 3 bases, and 0 bases lay outside the gene matches.

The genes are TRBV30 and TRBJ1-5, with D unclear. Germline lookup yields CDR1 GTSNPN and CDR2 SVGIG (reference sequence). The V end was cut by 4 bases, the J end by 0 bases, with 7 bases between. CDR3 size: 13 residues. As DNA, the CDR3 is TGTGCCTGGAATAACAGTAGCAATCAGCCCCAGCATTTT. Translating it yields CAWNNSSNQPQHF. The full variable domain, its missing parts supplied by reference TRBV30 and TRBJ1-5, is SQTIHQWPATLVQPVGSPLSLECTVEGTSNPNLYWYRQAAGRGLQLLFYSVGIGQISSEVPQNLSASRPQDRQFILSSKKLLLSDSGFYLCAWNNSSNQPQHFGDGTRLSIL.

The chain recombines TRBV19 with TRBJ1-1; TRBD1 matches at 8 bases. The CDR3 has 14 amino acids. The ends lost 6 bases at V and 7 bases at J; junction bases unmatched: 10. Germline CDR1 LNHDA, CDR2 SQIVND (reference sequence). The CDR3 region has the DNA TGTGCCAGTAGCCCCGGACAGGGACGGGGTGAAGCTTTCTTT. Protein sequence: CASSPGQGRGEAFF.

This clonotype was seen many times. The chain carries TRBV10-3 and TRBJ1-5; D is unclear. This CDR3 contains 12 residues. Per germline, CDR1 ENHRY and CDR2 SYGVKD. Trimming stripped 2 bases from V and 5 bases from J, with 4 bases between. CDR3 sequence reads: CAISEPDQPQHF. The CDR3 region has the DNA TGTGCCATCAGTGAGCCAGATCAGCCCCAGCATTTT.

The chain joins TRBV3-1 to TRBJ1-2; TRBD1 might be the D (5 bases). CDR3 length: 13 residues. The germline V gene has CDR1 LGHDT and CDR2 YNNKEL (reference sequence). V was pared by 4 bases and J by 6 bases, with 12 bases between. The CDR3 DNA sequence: TGTGCCAGCAGCCCTCGGGGGGAGGATGGCTACACCTTC. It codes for CASSPRGEDGYTF. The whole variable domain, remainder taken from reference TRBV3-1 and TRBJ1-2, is DTAVSQTPKYLVTQMGNDKSIKCEQNLGHDTMYWYKQDSKKFLKIMFSYNNKELIINETVPNRFSPKSPDKAHLNLHINSLELGDSAVYFCASSPRGEDGYTFGSGTRLTVV.

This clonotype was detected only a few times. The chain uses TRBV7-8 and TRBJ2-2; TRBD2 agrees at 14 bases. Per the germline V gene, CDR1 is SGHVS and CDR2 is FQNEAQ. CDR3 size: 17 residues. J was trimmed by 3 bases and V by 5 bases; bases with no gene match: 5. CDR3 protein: CASSTPGLAGDTGELFF. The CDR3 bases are TGTGCCAGCAGCACCCCGGGACTAGCGGGGGACACCGGGGAGCTGTTTTTT.

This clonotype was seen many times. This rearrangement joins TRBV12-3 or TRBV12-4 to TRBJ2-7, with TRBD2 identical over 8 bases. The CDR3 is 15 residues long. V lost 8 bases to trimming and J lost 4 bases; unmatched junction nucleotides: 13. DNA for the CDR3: TGTGCCAGCTCGCGTACCGGGACTAGAAGATACGAGCAGTACTTC. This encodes CASSRTGTRRYEQYF.

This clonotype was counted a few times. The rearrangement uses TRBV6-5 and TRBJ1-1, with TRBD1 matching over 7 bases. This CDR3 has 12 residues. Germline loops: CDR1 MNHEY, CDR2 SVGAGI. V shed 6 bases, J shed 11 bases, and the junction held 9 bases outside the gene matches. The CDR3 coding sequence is TGTGCCAGCAGCTCTCCCACAGGGGAGGCTTTCTTT. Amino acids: CASSSPTGEAFF.

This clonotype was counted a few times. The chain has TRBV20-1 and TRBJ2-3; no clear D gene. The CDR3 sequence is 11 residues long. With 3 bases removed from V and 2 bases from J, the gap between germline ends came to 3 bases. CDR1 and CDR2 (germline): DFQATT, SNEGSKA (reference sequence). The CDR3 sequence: CSARVTDTQYF. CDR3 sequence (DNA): TGCAGTGCTAGGGTCACAGATACGCAGTATTTT.

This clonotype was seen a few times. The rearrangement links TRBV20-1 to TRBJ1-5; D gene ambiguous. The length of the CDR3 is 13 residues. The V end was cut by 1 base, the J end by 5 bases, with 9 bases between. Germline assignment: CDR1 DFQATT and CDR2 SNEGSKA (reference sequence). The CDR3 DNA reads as TGCAGTGCTAGAGGTTTTAAGGATCAGCCCCAGCATTTT. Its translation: CSARGFKDQPQHF.

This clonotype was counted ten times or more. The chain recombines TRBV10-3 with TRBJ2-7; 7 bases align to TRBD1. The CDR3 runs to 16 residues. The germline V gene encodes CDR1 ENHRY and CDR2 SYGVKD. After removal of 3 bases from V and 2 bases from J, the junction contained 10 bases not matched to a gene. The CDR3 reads CAISEPDRVGAYEQYF. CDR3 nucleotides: TGTGCCATCAGTGAACCTGACAGGGTAGGAGCCTACGAGCAGTACTTC.

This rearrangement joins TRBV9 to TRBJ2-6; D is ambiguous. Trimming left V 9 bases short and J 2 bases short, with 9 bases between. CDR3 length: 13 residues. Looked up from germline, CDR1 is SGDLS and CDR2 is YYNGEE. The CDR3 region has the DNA TGTGCCACCTCAGGTCCTGGGGCCAACGTCCTGACTTTC. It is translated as CATSGPGANVLTF.

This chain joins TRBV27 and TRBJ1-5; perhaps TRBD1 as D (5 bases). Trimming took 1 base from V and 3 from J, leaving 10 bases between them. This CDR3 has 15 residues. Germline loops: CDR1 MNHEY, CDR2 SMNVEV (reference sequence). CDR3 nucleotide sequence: TGTGCCAGCAGTTTATTCGGACAAGCCAATCAGCCCCAGCATTTT. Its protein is CASSLFGQANQPQHF.

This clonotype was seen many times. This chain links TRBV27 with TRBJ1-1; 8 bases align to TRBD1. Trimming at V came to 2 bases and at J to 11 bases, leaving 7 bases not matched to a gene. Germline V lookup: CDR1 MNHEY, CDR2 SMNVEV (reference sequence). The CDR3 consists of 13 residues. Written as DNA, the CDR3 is TGTGCCAGCAGTTTAAGTCAGGGGGCGCCGGCTTTCTTT. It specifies CASSLSQGAPAFF.

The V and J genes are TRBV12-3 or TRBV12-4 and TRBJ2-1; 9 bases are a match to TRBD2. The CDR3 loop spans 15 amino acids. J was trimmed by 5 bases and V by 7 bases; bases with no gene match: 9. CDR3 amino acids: CASTLGLARNNEQFF. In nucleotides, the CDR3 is TGTGCCAGCACTTTGGGACTAGCCAGAAACAATGAGCAGTTCTTC.

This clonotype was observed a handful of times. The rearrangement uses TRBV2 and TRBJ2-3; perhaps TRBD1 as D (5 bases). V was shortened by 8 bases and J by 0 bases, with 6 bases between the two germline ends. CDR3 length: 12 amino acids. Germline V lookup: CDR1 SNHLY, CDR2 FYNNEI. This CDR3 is CASDSSTDTQYF. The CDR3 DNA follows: TGTGCCAGCGACAGCAGCACAGATACGCAGTATTTT.

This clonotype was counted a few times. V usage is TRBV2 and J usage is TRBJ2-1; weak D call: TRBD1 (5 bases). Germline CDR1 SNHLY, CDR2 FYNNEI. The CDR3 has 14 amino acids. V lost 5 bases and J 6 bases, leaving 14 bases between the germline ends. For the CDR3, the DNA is TGTGCCAGCAGTACCAGGGTAGTAAGCAATGAGCAGTTCTTC. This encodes CASSTRVVSNEQFF.

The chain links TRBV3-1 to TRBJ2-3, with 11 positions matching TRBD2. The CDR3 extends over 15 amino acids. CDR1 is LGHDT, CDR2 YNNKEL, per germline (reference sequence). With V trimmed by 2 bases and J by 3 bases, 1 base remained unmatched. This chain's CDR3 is CASSQTSGGTDTQYF. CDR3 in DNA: TGTGCCAGCAGCCAAACTAGCGGGGGTACAGATACGCAGTATTTT.